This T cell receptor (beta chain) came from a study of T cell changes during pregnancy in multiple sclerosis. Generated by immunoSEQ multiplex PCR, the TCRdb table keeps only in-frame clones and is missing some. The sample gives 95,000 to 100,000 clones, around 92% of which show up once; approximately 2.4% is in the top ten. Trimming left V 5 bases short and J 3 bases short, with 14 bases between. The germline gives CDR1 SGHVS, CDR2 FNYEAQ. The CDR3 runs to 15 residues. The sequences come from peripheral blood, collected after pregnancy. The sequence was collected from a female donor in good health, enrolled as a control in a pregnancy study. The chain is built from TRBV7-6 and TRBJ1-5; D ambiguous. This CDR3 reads CASSPGWGSNQPQHF. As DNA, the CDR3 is TGTGCCAGCAGCCCGGGGTGGGGTTCCAATCAGCCCCAGCATTTT.